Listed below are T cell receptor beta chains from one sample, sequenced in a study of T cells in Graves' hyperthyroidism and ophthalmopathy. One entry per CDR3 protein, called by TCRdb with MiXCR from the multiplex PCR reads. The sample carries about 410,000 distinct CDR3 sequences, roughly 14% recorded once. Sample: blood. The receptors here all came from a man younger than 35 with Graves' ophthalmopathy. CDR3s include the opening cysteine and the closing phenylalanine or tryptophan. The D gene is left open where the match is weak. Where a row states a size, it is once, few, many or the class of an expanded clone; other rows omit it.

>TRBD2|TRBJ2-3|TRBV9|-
TGTGCCAGCGAAGGGGGCGGGGGGGCCGCAGATACGCAGTATTTT
CASEGGGGAADTQYF
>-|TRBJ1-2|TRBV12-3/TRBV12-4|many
TGTGCCAGCAGTCTCGGATCGGCCCTCTATGGCTACACCTTC
CASSLGSALYGYTF
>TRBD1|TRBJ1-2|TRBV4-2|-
TGTGCCAGCAGCCAGACAGGGGCTTGGCTGAATTGGTGGAGGGATGGCTACACCTTC
CASSQTGAWLNWWRDGYTF
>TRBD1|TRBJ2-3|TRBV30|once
TGTGCCTCACGTCCCACAGGGGCGACAGATACGCAGTATTTT
CASRPTGATDTQYF
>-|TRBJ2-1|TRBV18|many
TGTGCCAGCTCACCACCAGGTGGGGGGTTCTACAATGAGCAGTTCTTC
CASSPPGGGFYNEQFF
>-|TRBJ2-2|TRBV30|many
TGTGCCTGGAGTGTAACTCACACCGGGGAGCTGTTTTTT
CAWSVTHTGELFF
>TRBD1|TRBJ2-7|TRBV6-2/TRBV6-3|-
TGTGCCAGCAGTATCACAGGGGCCTACGAGCAGTACTTC
CASSITGAYEQYF
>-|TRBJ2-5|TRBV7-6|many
TGTGCCAGCAGCTTAGCGCCTGACTTCCAAGAGACCCAGTACTTC
CASSLAPDFQETQYF
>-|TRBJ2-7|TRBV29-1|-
TGCAGCGTCGGTCAAATGGGCGGGGTCCGAGCCGAGCAGTACTTC
CSVGQMGGVRAEQYF
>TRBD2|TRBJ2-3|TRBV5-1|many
TGCGCCAGCAGCGCGGGACTAGCGGGAGGTCTCACAGATACGCAGTATTTT
CASSAGLAGGLTDTQYF
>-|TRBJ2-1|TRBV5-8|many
TGTGCCAGCAGCTTGTCGACCGTCCATGAGCAGTTCTTC
CASSLSTVHEQFF
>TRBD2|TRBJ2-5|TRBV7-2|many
TGTGCCAGTAGCGGGGGGGCAGAGACCCAGTACTTC
CASSGGAETQYF
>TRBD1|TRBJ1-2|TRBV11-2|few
TGTGCCAGCAGCCTATGGGACAGAGGCCCGACTAACTATGGCTACACCTTC
CASSLWDRGPTNYGYTF
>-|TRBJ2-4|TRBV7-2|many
TGTGCCAGCAGCCCACACGAAGGAAGCATTCAGTACTTC
CASSPHEGSIQYF
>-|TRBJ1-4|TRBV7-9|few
TGTGCCAGCAGCCTAAGAGGTGGCTATGAAAAACTGTTTTTT
CASSLRGGYEKLFF
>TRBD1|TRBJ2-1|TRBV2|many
TGTGCCTGCAACAGGGGCTACAATGAGCAGTTCTTC
CACNRGYNEQFF
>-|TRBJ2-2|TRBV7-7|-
TGTGCTAGCAGCTTAGCAACGGGTTCCGGGGAGCTGTTTTTT
CASSLATGSGELFF
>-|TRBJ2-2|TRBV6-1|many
TGTGCCAGCAGTTGGACAGCGGCCGGGGAGCTGTTTTTT
CASSWTAAGELFF
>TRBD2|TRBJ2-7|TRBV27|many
TGTGCCAGCAGTACCGGGACTAGCGCCACCTACGAGCAGTACTTC
CASSTGTSATYEQYF
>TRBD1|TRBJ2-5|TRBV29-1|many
TGCAGCGTTGGACAGGGCCAAGAGACCCAGTACTTC
CSVGQGQETQYF
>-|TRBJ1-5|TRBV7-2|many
TGTGCCAGTCTAACGGGAAGCAAGCCCCAGCATTTT
CASLTGSKPQHF
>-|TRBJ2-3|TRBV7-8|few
TGTGCCAGCAGCCCCGGCCAGCGGGCATACACAGATACGCAGTATTTT
CASSPGQRAYTDTQYF
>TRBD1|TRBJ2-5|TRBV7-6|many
TGTGCCAGCAGCTCAACCACGGGGCAGGGGGCCGGTATAGAGACCCAGTACTTC
CASSSTTGQGAGIETQYF
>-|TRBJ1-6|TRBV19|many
TGTGCCAGTAGTTACCAGCGAGGGGCTGGGTCACCCCTCCACTTT
CASSYQRGAGSPLHF
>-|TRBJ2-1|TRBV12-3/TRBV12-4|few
TGTGCCAGCGCACGAACTAGGGGGTTCAATGAGCAGTTCTTC
CASARTRGFNEQFF
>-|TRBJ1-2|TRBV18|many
TGTGCCAGCTCACCATTGGACAGTGGCCTCTATGGCTACACCTTC
CASSPLDSGLYGYTF
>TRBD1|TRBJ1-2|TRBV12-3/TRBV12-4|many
TGTGCCAGCAGGAGGGGACAGCTCTATGGCTACACCTTC
CASRRGQLYGYTF
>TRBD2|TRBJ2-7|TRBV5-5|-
TGTGCCAGCAGTTTTCTAGCGGGAGGGACTTACGAGCAGTACTTC
CASSFLAGGTYEQYF
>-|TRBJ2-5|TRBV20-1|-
TGCAGTGCTAGTGCGGGGCCGTACCAAGAGACCCGGTACTTC
CSASAGPYQETRYF
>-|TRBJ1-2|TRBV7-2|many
TGTGCCAGCAGCTTGACACGGAGCTACACCTTC
CASSLTRSYTF
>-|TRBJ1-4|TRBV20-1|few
TGCAGTGCCCCGATAGTTGGGAAGAAACTGTTTTTT
CSAPIVGKKLFF
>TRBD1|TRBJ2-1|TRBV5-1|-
TGCGCCAGCAGGTCAAACAGGGGCCACTCCTACAATGAGCAGTTCTTC
CASRSNRGHSYNEQFF
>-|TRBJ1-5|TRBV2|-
TGTGCCAGCAGTGCTAACTTCGGGAACAATCAGCCCCAGCATTTT
CASSANFGNNQPQHF
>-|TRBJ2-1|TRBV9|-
TGTGCCAGCAGCGCAGGACGGGGGAATGAGCAGTTCTTC
CASSAGRGNEQFF
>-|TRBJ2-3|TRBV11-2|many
TGTGCCAGCAGCTTCGGGCGTACGCAGTATTTT
CASSFGRTQYF
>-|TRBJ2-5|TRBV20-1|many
TGCAGTGCTAGGGGGGAATACCAAGAGACCCAGTACTTC
CSARGEYQETQYF
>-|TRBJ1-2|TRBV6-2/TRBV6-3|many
TGTGCCAGCAGTACCACCGGGACGGACTATGGCTACACCTTC
CASSTTGTDYGYTF
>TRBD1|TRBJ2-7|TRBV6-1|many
TGTGCCAGCAGTGGGGTCGGACAGGGCTCCTACGAGCAGTACTTC
CASSGVGQGSYEQYF
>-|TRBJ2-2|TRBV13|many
TGTGCCAGCAGCTTCGGGGGAGGAGAAACCGGGGAGCTGTTTTTT
CASSFGGGETGELFF
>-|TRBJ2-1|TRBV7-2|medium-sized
TGTGCCAGCAGCACTCGATCCGGGAACCTACCTTACAATGAGCAGTTCTTC
CASSTRSGNLPYNEQFF
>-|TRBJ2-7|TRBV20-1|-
TGCAGTGCGATCCCCCTCGTGGGGATCTCCTACGAGCAGTACTTC
CSAIPLVGISYEQYF
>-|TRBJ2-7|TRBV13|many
TGTGCCAGCAGCCTCGCCGGGATCTCCTCCTACGAGCAGTACTTC
CASSLAGISSYEQYF
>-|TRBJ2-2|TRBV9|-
TGTGCCAGCAGCGCCGGCCGAGGTGGGGGATCTAACACCGGGGAGCTGTTTTTT
CASSAGRGGGSNTGELFF
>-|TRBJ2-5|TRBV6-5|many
TGTGCCAGCAGTTACTCGGGGGAAAGGAGAGAGACCCAGTACTTC
CASSYSGERRETQYF
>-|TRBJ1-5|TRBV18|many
TGTGCCAGCTCACCACAATATAGCAATCAGCCCCAGCATTTT
CASSPQYSNQPQHF
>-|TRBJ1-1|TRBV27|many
TGTGCCAGCAGTTTATATTGGGGATGGACTGAAGCTTTCTTT
CASSLYWGWTEAFF
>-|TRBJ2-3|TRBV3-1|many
TGTGCCAGCATTCCCCCCACAGATACGCAGTATTTT
CASIPPTDTQYF
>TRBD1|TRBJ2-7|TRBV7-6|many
TGTGCCAGCAGCTTAGCACAGGGGATTCTATACGAGCAGTACTTC
CASSLAQGILYEQYF
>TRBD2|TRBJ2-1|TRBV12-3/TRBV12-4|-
TGTGCCAGCCGGACTAGCGGGTCTGGAAATGAGCAGTTCTTC
CASRTSGSGNEQFF
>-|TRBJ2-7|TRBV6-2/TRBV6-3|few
TGTGCCAGCAACGAAAGGGGGGCTGCCTACGAGCAGTACTTC
CASNERGAAYEQYF
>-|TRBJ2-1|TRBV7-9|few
TGTGCCAGCAGCTTAGTTAGCCTATCCTACAATGAGCAGTTCTTC
CASSLVSLSYNEQFF
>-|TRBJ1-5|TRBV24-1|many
TGTGCCACCTCTGACCATAGCAATCAGCCCCAGCATTTT
CATSDHSNQPQHF